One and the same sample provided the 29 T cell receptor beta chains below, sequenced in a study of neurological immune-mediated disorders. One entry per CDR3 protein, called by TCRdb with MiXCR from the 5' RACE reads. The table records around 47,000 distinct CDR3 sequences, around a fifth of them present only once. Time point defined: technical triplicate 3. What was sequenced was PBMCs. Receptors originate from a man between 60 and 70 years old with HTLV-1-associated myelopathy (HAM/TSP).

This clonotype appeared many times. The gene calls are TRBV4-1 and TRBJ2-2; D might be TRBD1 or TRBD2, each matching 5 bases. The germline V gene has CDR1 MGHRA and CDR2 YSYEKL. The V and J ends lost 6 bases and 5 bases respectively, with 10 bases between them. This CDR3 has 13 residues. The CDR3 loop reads CASRTEGTGELFF. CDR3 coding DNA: TGCGCCAGCAGGACAGAGGGGACCGGGGAGCTGTTTTTT.

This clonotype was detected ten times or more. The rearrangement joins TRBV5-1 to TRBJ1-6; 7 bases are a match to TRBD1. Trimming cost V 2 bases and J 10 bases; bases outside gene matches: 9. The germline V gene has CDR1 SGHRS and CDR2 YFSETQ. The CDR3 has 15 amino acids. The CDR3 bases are TGCGCCAGCAGCTTACACAGGGGAAGTGAGTCACCCCTCCACTTT. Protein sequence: CASSLHRGSESPLHF.

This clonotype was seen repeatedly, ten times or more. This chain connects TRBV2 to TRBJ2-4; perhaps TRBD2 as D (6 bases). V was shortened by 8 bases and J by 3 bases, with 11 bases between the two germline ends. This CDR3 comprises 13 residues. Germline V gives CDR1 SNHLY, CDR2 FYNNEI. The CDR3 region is CASGWGDKNIQYF. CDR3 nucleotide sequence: TGTGCCAGCGGTTGGGGGGACAAAAACATTCAGTACTTC. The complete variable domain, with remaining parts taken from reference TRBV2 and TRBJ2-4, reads EPEVTQTPSHQVTQMGQEVILRCVPISNHLYFYWYRQILGQKVEFLVSFYNNEISEKSEIFDDQFSVERPDGSNFTLKIRSTKLEDSAMYFCASGWGDKNIQYFGAGTRLSVL.

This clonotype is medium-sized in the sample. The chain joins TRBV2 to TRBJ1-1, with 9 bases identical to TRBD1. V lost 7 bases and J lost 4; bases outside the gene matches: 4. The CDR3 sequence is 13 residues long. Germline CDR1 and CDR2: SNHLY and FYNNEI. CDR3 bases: TGTGCCAGCATAAGACAGGGGGGCACTGAAGCTTTCTTT. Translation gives CASIRQGGTEAFF.

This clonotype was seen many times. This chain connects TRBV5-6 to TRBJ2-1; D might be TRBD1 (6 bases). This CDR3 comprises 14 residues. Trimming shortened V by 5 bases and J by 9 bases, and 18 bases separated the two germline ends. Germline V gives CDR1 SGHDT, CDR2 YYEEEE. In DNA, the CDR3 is TGTGCCAGCAGTCGAGACTCACAGGGCCTTGAGCAGTTCTTC. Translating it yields CASSRDSQGLEQFF. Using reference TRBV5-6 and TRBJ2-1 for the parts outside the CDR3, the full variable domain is DAGVTQSPTHLIKTRGQQVTLRCSPKSGHDTVSWYQQALGQGPQFIFQYYEEEERQRGNFPDRFSGHQFPNYSSELNVNALLLGDSALYLCASSRDSQGLEQFFGPGTRLTVL.

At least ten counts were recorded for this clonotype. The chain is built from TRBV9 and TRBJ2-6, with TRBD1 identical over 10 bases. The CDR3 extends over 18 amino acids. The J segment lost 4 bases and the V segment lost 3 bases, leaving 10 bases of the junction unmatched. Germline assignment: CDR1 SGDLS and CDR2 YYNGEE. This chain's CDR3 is CASSETGTGAAGANVLTF. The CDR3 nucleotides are TGTGCCAGCAGCGAGACCGGGACAGGGGCGGCGGGGGCCAACGTCCTGACTTTC.

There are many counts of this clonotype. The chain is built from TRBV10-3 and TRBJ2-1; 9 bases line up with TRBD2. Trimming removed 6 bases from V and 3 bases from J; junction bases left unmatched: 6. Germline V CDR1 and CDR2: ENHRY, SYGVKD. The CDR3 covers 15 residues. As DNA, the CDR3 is TGTGCCATCAGGACTAGCGGAGGAGGCTACAATGAGCAGTTCTTC. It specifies CAIRTSGGGYNEQFF.

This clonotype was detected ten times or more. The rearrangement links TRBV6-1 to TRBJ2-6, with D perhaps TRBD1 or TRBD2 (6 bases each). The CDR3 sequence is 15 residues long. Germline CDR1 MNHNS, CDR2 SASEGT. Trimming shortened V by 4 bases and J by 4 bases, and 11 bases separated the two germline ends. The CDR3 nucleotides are TGTGCCAGCAGTGTCGGGGGCGCCGGGGCCAACGTCCTGACTTTC. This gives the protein CASSVGGAGANVLTF.

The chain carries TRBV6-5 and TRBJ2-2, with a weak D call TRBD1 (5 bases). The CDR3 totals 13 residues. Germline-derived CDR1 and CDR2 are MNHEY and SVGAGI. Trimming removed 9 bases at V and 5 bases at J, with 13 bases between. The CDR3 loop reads CASGYQGTGELFF. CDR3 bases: TGTGCCAGTGGTTATCAGGGAACCGGGGAGCTGTTTTTT.

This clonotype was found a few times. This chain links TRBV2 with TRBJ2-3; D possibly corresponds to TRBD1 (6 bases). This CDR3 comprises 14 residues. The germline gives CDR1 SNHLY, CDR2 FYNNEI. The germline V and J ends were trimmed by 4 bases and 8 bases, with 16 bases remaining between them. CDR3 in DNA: TGTGCCAGCAGTGCTATCCCAGGGGCCGGTACGCAGTATTTT. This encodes CASSAIPGAGTQYF.

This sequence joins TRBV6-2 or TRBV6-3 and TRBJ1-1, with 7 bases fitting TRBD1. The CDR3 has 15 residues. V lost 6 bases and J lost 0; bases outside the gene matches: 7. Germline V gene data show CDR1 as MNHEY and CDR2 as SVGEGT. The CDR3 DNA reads TGTGCCAGCAGAGGGGGCAGGAGGATGAACACTGAAGCTTTCTTT. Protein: CASRGGRRMNTEAFF.

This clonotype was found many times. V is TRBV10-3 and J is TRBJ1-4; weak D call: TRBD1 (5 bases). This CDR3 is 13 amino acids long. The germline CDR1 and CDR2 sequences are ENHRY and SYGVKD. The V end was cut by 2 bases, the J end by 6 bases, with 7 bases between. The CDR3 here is CAISETGHEKLFF. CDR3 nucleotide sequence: TGTGCCATCAGTGAGACGGGACATGAAAAACTGTTTTTT.

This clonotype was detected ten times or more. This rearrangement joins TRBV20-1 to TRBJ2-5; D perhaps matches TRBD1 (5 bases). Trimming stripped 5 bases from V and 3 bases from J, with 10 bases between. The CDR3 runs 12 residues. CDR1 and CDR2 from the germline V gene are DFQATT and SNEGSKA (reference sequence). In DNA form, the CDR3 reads TGCAGTGCTTCAGGGTGGGAAGAGACCCAGTACTTC. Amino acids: CSASGWEETQYF.

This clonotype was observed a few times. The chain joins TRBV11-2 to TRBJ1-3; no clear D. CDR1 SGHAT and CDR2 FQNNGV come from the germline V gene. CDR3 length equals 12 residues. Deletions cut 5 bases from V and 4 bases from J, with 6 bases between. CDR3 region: CASSGLGNTIYF. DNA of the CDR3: TGTGCCAGCAGCGGCCTCGGAAACACCATATATTTT.

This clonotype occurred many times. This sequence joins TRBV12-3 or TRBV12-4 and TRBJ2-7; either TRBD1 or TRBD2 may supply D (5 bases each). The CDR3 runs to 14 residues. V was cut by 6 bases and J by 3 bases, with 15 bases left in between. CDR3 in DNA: TGTGCCAGCAGGAGGGGTGGTGGTTTCTACGAGCAGTACTTC. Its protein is CASRRGGGFYEQYF.

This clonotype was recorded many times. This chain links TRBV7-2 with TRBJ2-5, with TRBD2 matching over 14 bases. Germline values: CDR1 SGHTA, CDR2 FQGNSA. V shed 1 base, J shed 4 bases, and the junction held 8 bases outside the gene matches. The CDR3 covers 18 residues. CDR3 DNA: TGTGCCAGCAGCTTAGGGACTAGCGGGAGGCGGTTAGGAGAGACCCAGTACTTC. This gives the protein CASSLGTSGRRLGETQYF.

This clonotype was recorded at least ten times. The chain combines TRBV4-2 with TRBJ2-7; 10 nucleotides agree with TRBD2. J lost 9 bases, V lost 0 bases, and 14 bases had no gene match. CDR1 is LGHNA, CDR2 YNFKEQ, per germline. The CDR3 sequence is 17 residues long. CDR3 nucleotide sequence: TGTGCCAGCAGCCAAGAACGGGGGGCTAGCGGGAGTACACCGCAGTACTTC. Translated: CASSQERGASGSTPQYF.

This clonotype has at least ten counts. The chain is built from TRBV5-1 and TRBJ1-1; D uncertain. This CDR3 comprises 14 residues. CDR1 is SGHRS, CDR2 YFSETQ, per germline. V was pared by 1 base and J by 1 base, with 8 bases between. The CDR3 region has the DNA TGCGCCAGCAGCTTGCGCAGACCGAACACTGAAGCTTTCTTT. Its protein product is CASSLRRPNTEAFF.

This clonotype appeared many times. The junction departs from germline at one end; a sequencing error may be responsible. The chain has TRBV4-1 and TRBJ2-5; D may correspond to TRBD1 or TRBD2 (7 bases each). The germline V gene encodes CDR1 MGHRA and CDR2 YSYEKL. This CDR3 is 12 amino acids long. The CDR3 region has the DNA TGCGCCAGCAGCCAAGTAGGGGGGGGACAGTCCTTC. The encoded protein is CASSQVGGGQSF.

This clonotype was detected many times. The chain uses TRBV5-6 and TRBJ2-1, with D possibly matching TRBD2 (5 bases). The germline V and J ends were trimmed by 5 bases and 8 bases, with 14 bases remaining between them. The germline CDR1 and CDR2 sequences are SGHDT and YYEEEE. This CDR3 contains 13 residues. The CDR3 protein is CASSGLPGYEQFF. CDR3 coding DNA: TGTGCCAGCAGTGGACTGCCGGGATATGAGCAGTTCTTC.

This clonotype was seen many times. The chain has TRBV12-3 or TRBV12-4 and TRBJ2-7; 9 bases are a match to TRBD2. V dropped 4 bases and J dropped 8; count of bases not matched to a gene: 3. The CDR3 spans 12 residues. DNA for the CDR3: TGTGCCAGCAGTTCCAGCGGGGGGCAGCAGTACTTC. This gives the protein CASSSSGGQQYF.

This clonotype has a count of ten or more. Here the CDR3 reads CASRTGSYNEQFF. The CDR3 DNA is TGTGCCAGCAGGACAGGGTCCTACAATGAGCAGTTCTTC. This chain joins TRBV5-6 and TRBJ2-1, with 7 bases matching TRBD1. Germline values: CDR1 SGHDT, CDR2 YYEEEE. CDR3 length: 13 amino acids. Trimming took 5 bases from V and 1 from J; bases not matched to a gene: 0. Looking up the rest from reference TRBV5-6 and TRBJ2-1 gives the full variable domain: DAGVTQSPTHLIKTRGQQVTLRCSPKSGHDTVSWYQQALGQGPQFIFQYYEEEERQRGNFPDRFSGHQFPNYSSELNVNALLLGDSALYLCASRTGSYNEQFFGPGTRLTVL.

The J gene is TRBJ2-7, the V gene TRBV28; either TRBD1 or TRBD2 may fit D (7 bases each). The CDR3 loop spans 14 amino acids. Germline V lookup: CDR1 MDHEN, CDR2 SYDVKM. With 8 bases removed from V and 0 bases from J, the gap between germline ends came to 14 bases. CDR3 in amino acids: CASQGGGDSYEQYF. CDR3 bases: TGTGCCAGCCAGGGGGGAGGGGACTCCTACGAGCAGTACTTC.

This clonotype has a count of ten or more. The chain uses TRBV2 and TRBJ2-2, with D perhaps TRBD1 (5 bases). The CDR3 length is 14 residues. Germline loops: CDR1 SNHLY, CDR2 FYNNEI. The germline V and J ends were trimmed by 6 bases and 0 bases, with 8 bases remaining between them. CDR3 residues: CASRDTANTGELFF. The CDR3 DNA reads TGTGCCAGCAGGGACACGGCGAACACCGGGGAGCTGTTTTTT.

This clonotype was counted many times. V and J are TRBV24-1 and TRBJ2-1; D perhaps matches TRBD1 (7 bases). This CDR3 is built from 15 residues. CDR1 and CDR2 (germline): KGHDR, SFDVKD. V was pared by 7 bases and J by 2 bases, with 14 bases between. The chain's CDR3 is CATSPSGGTYNEQFF. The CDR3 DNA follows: TGTGCCACCAGCCCCTCAGGGGGGACCTACAATGAGCAGTTCTTC.

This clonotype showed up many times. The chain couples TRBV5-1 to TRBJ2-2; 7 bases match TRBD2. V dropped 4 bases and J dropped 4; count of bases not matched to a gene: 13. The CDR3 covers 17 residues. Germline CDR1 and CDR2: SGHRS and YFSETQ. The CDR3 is CASSERTGGFSTGELFF. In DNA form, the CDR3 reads TGCGCCAGCAGCGAGAGGACGGGAGGATTCAGCACCGGGGAGCTGTTTTTT.

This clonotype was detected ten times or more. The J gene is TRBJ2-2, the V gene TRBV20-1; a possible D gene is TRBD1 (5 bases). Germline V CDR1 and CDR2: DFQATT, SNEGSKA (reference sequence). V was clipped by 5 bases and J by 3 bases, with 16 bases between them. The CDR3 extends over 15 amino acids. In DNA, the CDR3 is TGCAGTGCTCCCACTCCCTTCAGGGACACCGGGGAGCTGTTTTTT. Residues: CSAPTPFRDTGELFF.

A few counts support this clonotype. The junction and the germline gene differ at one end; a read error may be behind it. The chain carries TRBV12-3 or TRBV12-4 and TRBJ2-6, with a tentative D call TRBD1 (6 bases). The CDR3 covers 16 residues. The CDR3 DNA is TGTGCCAGCAGTTTTAGAGGGGGTGGTGGTGCCAACGCCCTGACTTTC. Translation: CASSFRGGGGANALTF.

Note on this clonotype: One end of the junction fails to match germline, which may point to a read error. The DNA for the CDR3 is TGTGCCAGCAGCCCCTCGGGCAGCGGCACTCTCACAGATACGAAGTATTTT. It yields the protein CASSPSGSGTLTDTKYF. The V call is TRBV7-2, the J call TRBJ2-3; D might be TRBD2 (5 bases). Germline V gene lookup returns CDR1 SGHTA and CDR2 FQGNSA. The CDR3 is 17 amino acids.